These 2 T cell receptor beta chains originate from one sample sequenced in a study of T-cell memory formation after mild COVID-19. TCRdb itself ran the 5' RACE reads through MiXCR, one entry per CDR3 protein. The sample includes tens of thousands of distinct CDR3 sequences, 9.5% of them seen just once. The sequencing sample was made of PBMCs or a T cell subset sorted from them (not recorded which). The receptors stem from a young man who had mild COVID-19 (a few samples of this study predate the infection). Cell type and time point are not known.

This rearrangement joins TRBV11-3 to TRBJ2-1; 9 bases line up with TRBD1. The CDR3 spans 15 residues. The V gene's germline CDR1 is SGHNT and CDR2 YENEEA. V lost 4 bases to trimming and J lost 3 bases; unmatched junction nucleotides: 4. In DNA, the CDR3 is TGTGCCAGCAGCTCCGGGACAGGGTTCTACAATGAGCAGTTCTTC. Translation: CASSSGTGFYNEQFF.

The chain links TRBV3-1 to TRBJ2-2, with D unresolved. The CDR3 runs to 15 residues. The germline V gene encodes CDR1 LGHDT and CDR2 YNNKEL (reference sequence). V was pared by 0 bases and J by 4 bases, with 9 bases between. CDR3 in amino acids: CASSQDFGLTGELFF. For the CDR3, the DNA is TGTGCCAGCAGCCAAGATTTCGGGCTCACCGGGGAGCTGTTTTTT.